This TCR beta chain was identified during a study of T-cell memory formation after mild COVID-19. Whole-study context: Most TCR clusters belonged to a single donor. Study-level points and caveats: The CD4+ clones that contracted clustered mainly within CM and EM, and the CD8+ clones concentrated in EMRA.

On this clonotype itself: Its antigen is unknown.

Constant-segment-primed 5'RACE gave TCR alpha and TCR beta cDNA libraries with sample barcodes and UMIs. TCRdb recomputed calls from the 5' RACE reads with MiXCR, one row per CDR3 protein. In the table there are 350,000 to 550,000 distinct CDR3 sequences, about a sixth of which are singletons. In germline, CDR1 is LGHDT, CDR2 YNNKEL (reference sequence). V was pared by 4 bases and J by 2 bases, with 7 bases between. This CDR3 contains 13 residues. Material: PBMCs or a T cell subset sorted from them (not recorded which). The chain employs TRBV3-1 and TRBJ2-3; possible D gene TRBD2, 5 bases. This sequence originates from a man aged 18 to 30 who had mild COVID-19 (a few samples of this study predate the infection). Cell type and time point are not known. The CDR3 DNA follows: TGTGCCAGCAGCCGAGCGGCCACAGATACGCAGTATTTT. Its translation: CASSRAATDTQYF.